The clone carrying this TCR beta chain was seen just once. Its antigen remains unknown. This record comes from a study of T-cell reconstitution after alpha-beta-depleted transplantation in children. The study, taken as a whole, reports: Some patients' high day-60 TCRbeta diversity was traced to surviving recipient T cells and thymic progenitors. Counts and diversity of T cells one year after transplant came mostly from newly produced T cells. Expanded clones from the graft, numbering several hundred, reportedly supplied alpha-beta T cells about two months after transplant.

Unique molecular identifiers tagged the TCRbeta library. TCRdb reprocessed the PCR reads via MiXCR and lists one record per CDR3 protein. The sample shows about 980,000 distinct CDR3 sequences, roughly 29% of them seen only once. Germline lookup yields CDR1 SNHLY and CDR2 FYNNEI. The CDR3 has 17 residues. V lost 2 bases, J lost 3 bases, and 8 bases stayed unmatched. This receptor was obtained from a boy younger than two who had a stem cell transplant for SCID, so the T cells may come from the graft donor. This chain links TRBV2 with TRBJ2-3; 10 bases agree with TRBD2. The sequences come from PBMCs, mostly from graft donor cells, collected 360 days after TCRalphabeta/CD19-depleted stem cell transplant. CDR3 DNA: TGTGCCAGCAGTGAATACGGACTAGCGGTAAAAACAGATACGCAGTATTTT. Translating gives CASSEYGLAVKTDTQYF. Using reference TRBV2 and TRBJ2-3 for the parts outside the CDR3, the full variable domain is EPEVTQTPSHQVTQMGQEVILRCVPISNHLYFYWYRQILGQKVEFLVSFYNNEISEKSEIFDDQFSVERPDGSNFTLKIRSTKLEDSAMYFCASSEYGLAVKTDTQYFGPGTRLTVL.